This TCR beta chain stems from a study of T cell repertoires in cytomegalovirus infection. Study as a whole: Public signatures in TCR beta pointed to CMV infection and matching HLA type.

CDR3 length: 16 amino acids. Trimming took 4 bases from V and 0 from J; bases not matched to a gene: 9. The germline V gene encodes CDR1 SGHNT and CDR2 YYREEE (reference sequence). MiXCR, run by TCRdb on the reads, gives a single entry per CDR3 protein. The sample includes about 530,000 distinct CDR3 sequences, more than 25% of them seen just once. This clonotype has only one observation. This TCR came from a human donor in good health (CMV status not recorded). Some clones in this sample may be carry-over from other donors' samples. The rearrangement uses TRBV5-4 and TRBJ2-7; 8 nucleotides align to TRBD2. Sequenced material: PBMCs. The CDR3 is CASSPEASGSSYEQYF. CDR3 in DNA: TGTGCCAGCAGCCCCGAGGCCAGCGGGAGCTCCTACGAGCAGTACTTC.